The 13 T cell receptor beta chains below were found in one sample sequenced in a study of vaccination effects on CD4 cells after COVID-19. Sequencing used immunoSEQ multiplex PCR; TCRdb keeps in-frame clones, though not all of them. The sample comprises roughly 67,000 clones, 60% to 85% of which are singletons, and over 9.5% rests with the top ten. Under the ViraFEST assay, PBMC were stimulated with viral peptide pools so that antigen-specific CD4+ T cells expanded. Sequencing was performed afterwards. Cells that had been cultured for approximately eleven days were the source of isolated CD4+ T cells. Absence of prior SARS-CoV-2 infection characterized the vaccine recipients, who showed negative nucleocapsid antibodies. The antigens for these receptors are not known. The source was CD4+ T cells from PBMCs cultured with SARS-CoV-2 spike peptides, collected before COVID-19 vaccination. The receptors were sampled from a human donor who received a COVID-19 vaccine.

The chain links TRBV10-3 to TRBJ2-5; D unresolved. The germline gives CDR1 ENHRY, CDR2 SYGVKD. CDR3 length: 13 residues. Trimming stripped 7 bases from V and 3 bases from J, with 12 bases between. The CDR3 DNA follows: TGTGCCATCAATACGCGAGTCGAAGAGACCCAGTACTTC. Its protein product is CAINTRVEETQYF.

This chain connects TRBV5-8 to TRBJ2-7; D is unclear. The CDR3 spans 13 residues. The germline V gene has CDR1 SGHTS and CDR2 YDEGEE. This chain's CDR3 is CASSLYVSLVNGV. Here the CDR3 DNA reads TGTGCCAGCAGCTTGTACGTCAGTTTGGTCAACGGCGTC.

The CDR3 coding sequence is TGTGCCAGCAGAGTGCGGATCACTGAAGCTTTCTTT. This sequence encodes CASRVRITEAFF. V gene TRBV12-3 or TRBV12-4 combines with J gene TRBJ1-1; D remains unclear. The V end lost 6 bases, the J end lost 4 bases, and 9 bases lay between the germline ends. CDR3 length: 12 residues.

This clone was counted only a few times. The chain links TRBV7-9 to TRBJ1-2; perhaps TRBD1 as D (6 bases). This CDR3 is 15 amino acids long. Germline V gene lookup returns CDR1 SEHNR and CDR2 FQNEAQ (reference sequence). The ends were cut back, 5 bases at V and 0 bases at J, with 13 bases in the middle. CDR3 DNA: TGTGCCAGCAGCCCGGGGGGGGCGGCTAACTATGGCTACACCTTC. Its translation: CASSPGGAANYGYTF.

This clone showed up just a few times. The chain uses TRBV10-1 and TRBJ1-4; no clear D. V lost 2 bases and J lost 14, with 18 bases in between. CDR3 length equals 14 residues. Germline values: CDR1 WNHNN, CDR2 SYGVQD (reference sequence). This CDR3 is CASSESFGQRRLFF. DNA for the CDR3: TGCGCCAGCAGTGAGAGTTTCGGCCAGCGGCGGCTGTTTTTT.

The chain combines TRBV5-4 with TRBJ2-2; D possibly corresponds to TRBD1 (6 bases). Germline V lookup: CDR1 SGHNT, CDR2 YYREEE (reference sequence). With 0 bases removed from V and 5 bases from J, the gap between germline ends came to 14 bases. The CDR3 is 16 residues long. The CDR3 here is CASSLGSTGPTGELFF. The CDR3 coding sequence is TGTGCCAGCAGCTTGGGATCGACAGGTCCTACCGGGGAGCTGTTTTTT.

This clone was observed a few times. This chain uses TRBV10-1 with TRBJ2-7; D gene ambiguous. Germline CDR1 is WNHNN and CDR2 is SYGVQD (reference sequence). V lost 6 bases, J lost 2 bases, and 8 bases lay in between. The CDR3 loop spans 12 amino acids. Here the CDR3 reads CASSRVTYEQYV. CDR3 in DNA: TGCGCCAGCAGCAGAGTAACCTACGAGCAGTACGTC.

The chain couples TRBV29-1 to TRBJ2-5, with D tentatively TRBD2 (5 bases). V lost 5 bases, J lost 1 base, and 11 bases lay in between. CDR1 is SQVTM, CDR2 ANQGSEA, per germline. The CDR3 is 13 amino acids. Written as DNA, the CDR3 is TGCAGCGTTCCGACACTAGGCCAAGAGACCCAGTACTTC. Its protein product is CSVPTLGQETQYF.

This chain uses TRBV19 with TRBJ2-5; 8 nucleotides line up with TRBD2. Germline CDR1 is LNHDA and CDR2 is SQIVND (reference sequence). The CDR3 has 13 residues. Trimming at V came to 3 bases and at J to 5 bases, leaving 2 bases not matched to a gene. The CDR3 region has the DNA TGTGCCAGTAGTATGCGCGGGAGGGAGACCCAGTACTTC. Its protein product is CASSMRGRETQYF. Full variable domain (outside the CDR3, taken from reference TRBV19 and TRBJ2-5): DGGITQSPKYLFRKEGQNVTLSCEQNLNHDAMYWYRQDPGQGLRLIYYSQIVNDFQKGDIAEGYSVSREKKESFPLTVTSAQKNPTAFYLCASSMRGRETQYFGPGTRLLVL.

This chain joins TRBV5-1 and TRBJ2-5; TRBD2 matches at 8 bases. Germline V gives CDR1 SGHRS, CDR2 YFSETQ. With V trimmed by 4 bases and J by 1 base, 12 bases remained unmatched. The CDR3 is made up of 17 amino acids. The CDR3 nucleotides read TGCGCCAGCAGCCGCCCCGCGGCGGGGGGCTCCCAAGAGACCCAGTACTTC. The encoded protein is CASSRPAAGGSQETQYF.

The J gene is TRBJ2-1, the V gene TRBV12-3 or TRBV12-4; D gene unclear. CDR3 length equals 13 residues. The V and J ends lost 4 bases and 3 bases respectively, with 7 bases between them. The CDR3 DNA reads as TGTGCCAGCAGTTCCTCCAGCTACAATGAGCAGTTCTTC. Protein sequence: CASSSSSYNEQFF.

This clone was detected a few times. The rearrangement joins TRBV28 to TRBJ1-5, with 7 nucleotides matching TRBD1. The germline CDR1 and CDR2 sequences are MDHEN and SYDVKM. This CDR3 is 15 amino acids long. The V and J ends lost 7 bases and 2 bases, in that order; junction bases with no gene match: 8. The CDR3 DNA follows: TGTGCCAGCACCCCGACAGGGTCGGGCAATCAGCCCCAGCATTTT. As protein: CASTPTGSGNQPQHF.

This clone was detected only once. V is TRBV5-1 and J is TRBJ2-1; the D gene could be TRBD1 or TRBD2 (5 bases each). The V end was cut by 4 bases, the J end by 4 bases, with 24 bases between. Germline values: CDR1 SGHRS, CDR2 YFSETQ. This CDR3 has 18 residues. This CDR3 reads CASSQPGHDTPVYNEQFF. The DNA of the CDR3 is TGCGCCAGCAGCCAACCGGGGCATGATACACCCGTGTACAATGAGCAGTTCTTC.